This T cell receptor (beta chain) was observed in a study of blood T cell repertoires in COVID-19. Study overall: From the United States, Italy and Spain came samples of acute and convalescent COVID-19. T cells, B-cell-depleted T cells, or PBMCs supplied cDNA or gDNA.

V trimming: 3 bases; J trimming: 2 bases; junction bases outside the gene matches: 5. The CDR3 totals 16 residues. Germline CDR1 MNHNS, CDR2 SASEGT. Per the original methods: Amplifying reference gene primers gave estimates of nucleated cell counts. Profiled with immunoSEQ multiplex PCR; TCRdb holds only in-frame clones, not every one. Clone size and V and J calls were adopted from that table, with D and trimming inferred from the DNA. The data show approximately 84,000 clones, over 80% seen once. The sequenced sample was peripheral blood. This TCR came from a woman of 80 years or more with acute or convalescent COVID-19. V usage is TRBV6-1 and J usage is TRBJ1-3, with 9 bases matching TRBD1. The CDR3 DNA reads as TGTGCCAGCAGTGACACGGGACAGGGCGCTGGAAACACCATATATTTT. This codes for CASSDTGQGAGNTIYF.